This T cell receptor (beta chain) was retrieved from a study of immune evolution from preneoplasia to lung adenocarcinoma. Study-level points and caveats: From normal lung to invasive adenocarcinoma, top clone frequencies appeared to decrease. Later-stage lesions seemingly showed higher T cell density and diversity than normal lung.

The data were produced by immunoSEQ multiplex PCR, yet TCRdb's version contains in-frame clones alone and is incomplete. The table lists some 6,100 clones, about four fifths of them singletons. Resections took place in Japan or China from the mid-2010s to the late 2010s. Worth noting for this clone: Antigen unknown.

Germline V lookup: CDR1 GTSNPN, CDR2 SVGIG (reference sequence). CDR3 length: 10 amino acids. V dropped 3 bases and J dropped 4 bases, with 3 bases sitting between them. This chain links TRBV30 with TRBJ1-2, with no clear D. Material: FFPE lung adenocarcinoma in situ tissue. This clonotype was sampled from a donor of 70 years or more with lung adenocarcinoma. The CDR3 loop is CAWRAYGYTF. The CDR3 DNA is TGTGCCTGGAGGGCCTATGGCTACACCTTC.